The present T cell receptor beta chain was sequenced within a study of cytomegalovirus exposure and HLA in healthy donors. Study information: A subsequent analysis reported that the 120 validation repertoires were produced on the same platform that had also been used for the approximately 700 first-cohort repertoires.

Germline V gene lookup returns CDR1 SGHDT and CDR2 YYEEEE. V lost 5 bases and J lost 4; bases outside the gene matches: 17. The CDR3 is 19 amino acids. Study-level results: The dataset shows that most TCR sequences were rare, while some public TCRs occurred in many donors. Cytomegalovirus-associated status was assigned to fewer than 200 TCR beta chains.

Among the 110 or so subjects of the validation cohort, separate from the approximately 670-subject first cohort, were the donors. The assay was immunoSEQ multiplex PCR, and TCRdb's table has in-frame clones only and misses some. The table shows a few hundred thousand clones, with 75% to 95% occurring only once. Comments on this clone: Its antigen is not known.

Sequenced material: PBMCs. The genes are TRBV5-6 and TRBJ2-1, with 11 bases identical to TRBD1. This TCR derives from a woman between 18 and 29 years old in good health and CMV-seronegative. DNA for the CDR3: TGTGCCAGCAGACCCATGGGACAGGGGGGTTTTCGATATTACAATGAGCAGTTCTTC. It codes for CASRPMGQGGFRYYNEQFF.